These T cell receptor beta chains were read from a single sample in a study of cytomegalovirus exposure and HLA in healthy donors. TCRdb's table, derived via immunoSEQ multiplex PCR, lists solely in-frame clones and lacks some. The sample carries more than 65,000 clones, over 70% recorded once. The specimen was PBMCs. These receptors were obtained from a woman aged 40 to 50 in good health and CMV-seropositive. CDR3s include the opening cysteine and the closing phenylalanine or tryptophan. Fields, in order: D gene, V gene, J gene, clone size, CDR3 DNA, CDR3 protein. The D gene is left open where the match is weak. Clone sizes are given selectively: once, few, many, or a class where the clone is expanded.

d_gene: .; v_gene: TRBV2; j_gene: TRBJ2-3; abundance: .; CDR3nt: TGTGCCAGCAGTGCCTTGGGCCGGACGGGAGGCACAGATACGCAGTATTTT; CDR3aa: CASSALGRTGGTDTQYF
d_gene: TRBD2; v_gene: TRBV19; j_gene: TRBJ2-3; abundance: .; CDR3nt: TGTGCCAGTAGTAGCCGGGAGGCAAGCACAGATACGCAGTATTTT; CDR3aa: CASSSREASTDTQYF
d_gene: .; v_gene: TRBV5-5; j_gene: TRBJ2-1; abundance: .; CDR3nt: TGTGCCAGCAGCTTGGAGGGGCGGAGTCTTTACAATGAGCAGTTCTTC; CDR3aa: CASSLEGRSLYNEQFF
d_gene: .; v_gene: TRBV6-1; j_gene: TRBJ2-7; abundance: .; CDR3nt: TGTGCCAGCCGGCGGGTGCGGGCGGCTGACGAGCAGTACTTC; CDR3aa: CASRRVRAADEQYF
d_gene: TRBD2; v_gene: TRBV4-1; j_gene: TRBJ2-7; abundance: .; CDR3nt: TGCGCCAGCAGCGAACGCCACTGGGCTAGCGGCTCCTACGAGCAGTACTTC; CDR3aa: CASSERHWASGSYEQYF
d_gene: .; v_gene: TRBV25-1; j_gene: TRBJ1-2; abundance: .; CDR3nt: TGTGCCAGCAGTGAGGGGGGAACCTATGGCTACACCTTC; CDR3aa: CASSEGGTYGYTF
d_gene: TRBD1; v_gene: TRBV6-6; j_gene: TRBJ1-4; abundance: few; CDR3nt: TGTGCCAGCGCAGGGGGGAATGAAAAACTGTTTTTT; CDR3aa: CASAGGNEKLFF
d_gene: .; v_gene: TRBV2; j_gene: TRBJ1-5; abundance: .; CDR3nt: TGTGCCAGCAGTGAATCAGACAGCCCCAATCAGCCCCAGCATTTT; CDR3aa: CASSESDSPNQPQHF
d_gene: TRBD1; v_gene: TRBV5-6; j_gene: TRBJ2-7; abundance: .; CDR3nt: TGTGCCAGCAGCCCTAGCGGACAGGGGGCTTCCTACGAGCAGTACTTC; CDR3aa: CASSPSGQGASYEQYF
d_gene: .; v_gene: TRBV15; j_gene: TRBJ2-5; abundance: once; CDR3nt: TGTGCCACCAGAAGCGGAATCCAAGAGACCCAGTACTTC; CDR3aa: CATRSGIQETQYF
d_gene: .; v_gene: TRBV5-4; j_gene: TRBJ1-3; abundance: few; CDR3nt: TGTGCCAGCAGCTTGGATCCGGGACAAGGTTACACCATATATTTT; CDR3aa: CASSLDPGQGYTIYF